Each of the 27 T cell receptor beta chains below was sequenced from the same sample in a study of blood T cell repertoires in COVID-19. TCRdb's table, derived via immunoSEQ multiplex PCR, lists solely in-frame clones and lacks some. The sample lists roughly 250,000 clones, around 83% occurring once. The source material was peripheral blood. These receptors all stem from a man in his forties with acute or convalescent COVID-19.

The genes are TRBV9 and TRBJ1-2; D unclear. The CDR3 length is 14 residues. Germline assignment: CDR1 SGDLS and CDR2 YYNGEE. Trimming cost V 6 bases and J 4 bases, with 16 bases left between them. CDR3 sequence: CASTPSGRGYGYTF. The CDR3 DNA sequence: TGTGCCAGCACCCCCAGCGGCCGGGGCTATGGCTACACCTTC.

This clone was counted once. V and J are TRBV11-2 and TRBJ1-4; TRBD1 matches 7 bases. With V trimmed by 1 base and J by 14 bases, 13 bases remained unmatched. Germline V lookup: CDR1 SGHAT, CDR2 FQNNGV. The CDR3 runs 15 residues. CDR3 in DNA: TGTGCCAGCAGCTTAGTAGGGGGCTTCGTTGGGATGCTGTTTTTT. Its translation is CASSLVGGFVGMLFF.

V gene TRBV7-8 combines with J gene TRBJ1-3; 8 nucleotides match TRBD1. Per germline, CDR1 SGHVS and CDR2 FQNEAQ. The CDR3 totals 16 residues. Losses at the gene ends were 5 bases for V and 4 bases for J; bases not matched to a gene: 10. As DNA, the CDR3 is TGTGCCAGCAGCACAACCCCGGGACAGGTCGGAAACACCATATATTTT. Amino acids: CASSTTPGQVGNTIYF.

The rearrangement uses TRBV25-1 and TRBJ1-1; D is possibly TRBD1 (5 bases). V shed 4 bases and J shed 1 base, with 13 bases lying between them. This CDR3 is built from 15 residues. Germline CDR1 and CDR2: MGHDK and SYGVNS. CDR3 coding DNA: TGTGCCAGCAGTGGGACCAGGGATTCGAACACTGAAGCTTTCTTT. This translates into CASSGTRDSNTEAFF.

V usage is TRBV19 and J usage is TRBJ1-5; D ambiguous. CDR1 is LNHDA and CDR2 is SQIVND in the germline V gene (reference sequence). The CDR3 consists of 14 residues. The V end was cut by 6 bases, the J end by 2 bases, with 11 bases between. CDR3 bases: TGTGCCAGTAGCCCCCCCGAGGGCAATCAGCCCCAGCATTTT. Translating gives CASSPPEGNQPQHF.

This chain connects TRBV28 to TRBJ1-4; possibly TRBD1 for D (6 bases). Between the trimmed V and J ends, which lost 7 bases and 4 bases, there was a span of 13 bases. Germline V gene data show CDR1 as MDHEN and CDR2 as SYDVKM. This CDR3 has 14 amino acids. CDR3 sequence reads: CASIQDRRNEKLFF. Written as DNA, the CDR3 is TGTGCCAGCATTCAGGACAGACGTAATGAAAAACTGTTTTTT.

V gene TRBV9 combines with J gene TRBJ2-1, with D possibly being TRBD2 (6 bases). Germline CDR1 reads SGDLS; CDR2 reads YYNGEE. V lost 3 bases and J lost 0, with 10 bases in between. This CDR3 is 15 amino acids long. The DNA for the CDR3 is TGTGCCAGCAGCGCGGAGGGATACTCCTACAATGAGCAGTTCTTC. Translation gives CASSAEGYSYNEQFF.

This chain joins TRBV2 and TRBJ1-4, with 7 positions matching TRBD1. The CDR3 has 15 residues. V shed 6 bases, J shed 3 bases, and the junction held 7 bases outside the gene matches. The germline V gene encodes CDR1 SNHLY and CDR2 FYNNEI. This CDR3 is CASRGTGVPNEKLFF. The DNA for the CDR3 is TGTGCCAGCAGGGGAACAGGGGTCCCTAATGAAAAACTGTTTTTT.

The chain recombines TRBV2 with TRBJ1-6, with no clear D. V was trimmed by 4 bases and J by 9 bases, leaving 19 bases between them. This CDR3 region has 16 residues. Per germline, CDR1 SNHLY and CDR2 FYNNEI. CDR3 bases: TGTGCCAGCAGTGTCTCCCCCGGGTCTAAATCTTCACCCCTCCACTTT. This translates into CASSVSPGSKSSPLHF.

The chain recombines TRBV10-3 with TRBJ2-7; D remains ambiguous. The germline V and J ends were trimmed by 3 bases and 6 bases, with 12 bases remaining between them. This CDR3 has 13 amino acids. Per the germline V gene, CDR1 is ENHRY and CDR2 is SYGVKD. This CDR3 reads CAISEFIRSEQYF. The CDR3 bases are TGTGCCATCAGTGAATTCATCCGGAGCGAGCAGTACTTC.

The V call is TRBV9, the J call TRBJ2-3; 8 bases are shared with TRBD2. The CDR3 is 15 residues long. Germline V gene data show CDR1 as SGDLS and CDR2 as YYNGEE. V was pared by 0 bases and J by 2 bases, with 2 bases of the junction left unmatched. CDR3 nucleotide sequence: TGTGCCAGCAGCGTAGCTAGCGGGTACACAGATACGCAGTATTTT. Its translation: CASSVASGYTDTQYF.

V is TRBV2 and J is TRBJ1-4; D possibly corresponds to TRBD1 (5 bases). Trimming cost V 8 bases and J 7 bases, with 17 bases left between them. The CDR3 runs to 14 residues. Germline CDR1 SNHLY, CDR2 FYNNEI. The CDR3 loop is CASRTGRRGEKLFF. CDR3 in DNA: TGTGCCAGCCGGACGGGCAGGAGGGGTGAAAAACTGTTTTTT.

This clone was found once. The chain is built from TRBV30 and TRBJ1-6; 9 positions match TRBD1. V lost 1 base to trimming and J lost 10 bases; unmatched junction nucleotides: 5. Germline V gene lookup returns CDR1 GTSNPN and CDR2 SVGIG (reference sequence). CDR3 length: 14 amino acids. CDR3: CAWSAGTGMSPLHF. The CDR3, as DNA: TGTGCCTGGAGTGCCGGGACAGGGATGTCACCCCTCCACTTT.

The rearrangement uses TRBV5-1 and TRBJ1-1; TRBD1 matches at 9 bases. Germline V lookup: CDR1 SGHRS, CDR2 YFSETQ. This CDR3 has 15 residues. The J segment lost 5 bases and the V segment lost 3 bases, leaving 8 bases of the junction unmatched. Here the CDR3 DNA reads TGCGCCAGCAGCTCTGAGACAGGGGGAAAAACTGAAGCTTTCTTT. Translation gives CASSSETGGKTEAFF. The full variable domain, completed using reference TRBV5-1 and TRBJ1-1, is KAGVTQTPRYLIKTRGQQVTLSCSPISGHRSVSWYQQTPGQGLQFLFEYFSETQRNKGNFPGRFSGRQFSNSRSEMNVSTLELGDSALYLCASSSETGGKTEAFFGQGTRLTVV.

This sequence joins TRBV5-1 and TRBJ1-4; 9 bases fit TRBD1. Germline CDR1 SGHRS, CDR2 YFSETQ. This CDR3 comprises 15 residues. Trimming removed 7 bases from V and 3 bases from J; junction bases left unmatched: 7. The CDR3 coding sequence is TGCGCCAGCGCTTCACAGGGGGCAGCTAATGAAAAACTGTTTTTT. Its translation is CASASQGAANEKLFF.

V and J are TRBV5-4 and TRBJ1-2, with D hard to call. CDR1 is SGHNT and CDR2 is YYREEE in the germline V gene (reference sequence). The CDR3 runs to 14 residues. The V end was cut by 0 bases, the J end by 5 bases, with 11 bases between. This chain's CDR3 is CASSLVSREYGYTF. The DNA of the CDR3 is TGTGCCAGCAGCTTGGTTTCGAGGGAGTATGGCTACACCTTC.

The rearrangement uses TRBV20-1 and TRBJ2-5; maybe TRBD2 (7 bases). Germline CDR1 and CDR2: DFQATT and SNEGSKA (reference sequence). Trimming stripped 3 bases from V and 2 bases from J, with 13 bases between. The CDR3 loop spans 14 amino acids. The CDR3 here is CSASPGGYQETQYF. The CDR3 bases are TGCAGTGCTAGTCCGGGGGGCTATCAAGAGACCCAGTACTTC.

The chain combines TRBV2 with TRBJ2-2; maybe TRBD1 (6 bases). V was shortened by 7 bases and J by 0 bases, with 9 bases between the two germline ends. CDR1 is SNHLY, CDR2 FYNNEI, per germline. The CDR3 is 14 amino acids. CDR3 coding DNA: TGTGCCAGCAACGGACAGCCGAACACCGGGGAGCTGTTTTTT. This gives the protein CASNGQPNTGELFF.

The V and J genes are TRBV4-2 and TRBJ2-7, with no clear D. The V end was cut by 1 base, the J end by 3 bases, with 7 bases between. CDR3 size: 13 residues. Germline CDR1 and CDR2: LGHNA and YNFKEQ. DNA for the CDR3: TGTGCCAGCAGCCAAGTCATCAACTACGAGCAGTACTTC. It yields the protein CASSQVINYEQYF.

The V and J genes are TRBV7-2 and TRBJ2-6; D is perhaps TRBD1 (6 bases). Trimming removed 7 bases from V and 2 bases from J, with 9 bases in between. Germline V gives CDR1 SGHTA, CDR2 FQGNSA. This CDR3 is built from 14 residues. CDR3 in amino acids: CASNGQPGANVLTF. The CDR3 region has the DNA TGTGCCAGCAACGGACAGCCTGGGGCCAACGTCCTGACTTTC.

The V gene is TRBV5-1, the J gene TRBJ2-2; tentative D call: TRBD2 (6 bases). This CDR3 contains 17 residues. Germline CDR1 is SGHRS and CDR2 is YFSETQ. Trimming removed 0 bases from V and 6 bases from J, with 18 bases in between. CDR3 bases: TGCGCCAGCAGCTTGGCCCGGGCTAGCGATATTGCCGGGGAGCTGTTTTTT. Its translation: CASSLARASDIAGELFF. Full variable domain (missing parts from reference TRBV5-1 and TRBJ2-2): KAGVTQTPRYLIKTRGQQVTLSCSPISGHRSVSWYQQTPGQGLQFLFEYFSETQRNKGNFPGRFSGRQFSNSRSEMNVSTLELGDSALYLCASSLARASDIAGELFFGEGSRLTVL.

The chain uses TRBV7-9 and TRBJ1-5; D may be TRBD1 (5 bases). From germline, CDR1 is SEHNR and CDR2 FQNEAQ (reference sequence). Trimming pared 3 bases from V and 3 bases from J, leaving 9 bases between. This CDR3 is 14 amino acids long. In nucleotides, the CDR3 is TGTGCCAGCAGCTTCCAGGGTTCCAATCAGCCCCAGCATTTT. Translating gives CASSFQGSNQPQHF. The full variable domain, rest sourced from reference TRBV7-9 and TRBJ1-5, is DTGVSQNPRHKITKRGQNVTFRCDPISEHNRLYWYRQTLGQGPEFLTYFQNEAQLEKSRLLSDRFSAERPKGSFSTLEIQRTEQGDSAMYLCASSFQGSNQPQHFGDGTRLSIL.

This chain uses TRBV5-1 with TRBJ1-2, with D maybe TRBD1 (5 bases). The CDR3 spans 14 residues. The V end was cut by 4 bases, the J end by 3 bases, with 13 bases between. The germline V gene has CDR1 SGHRS and CDR2 YFSETQ. The CDR3 DNA follows: TGCGCCAGCAGCGCCAGGGTTAACGACTATGGCTACACCTTC. Its protein is CASSARVNDYGYTF.

The V call is TRBV5-6, the J call TRBJ1-1; TRBD1 aligns across 8 bases. Unmatched junction bases numbered 19, after V lost 4 bases and J lost 5 bases. Germline CDR1 and CDR2: SGHDT and YYEEEE. The CDR3 runs to 18 residues. CDR3 DNA sequence: TGTGCCAGCAGCCGTAGGGGACAGGTCTCAGGACGGGCGACTGAAGCTTTCTTT. It encodes CASSRRGQVSGRATEAFF.

The rearrangement joins TRBV2 to TRBJ2-2; a possible D gene is TRBD1 (6 bases). This CDR3 comprises 14 residues. The germline CDR1 and CDR2 sequences are SNHLY and FYNNEI. V was shortened by 6 bases and J by 6 bases, with 14 bases between the two germline ends. The chain's CDR3 is CASRQGWVAGELFF. Here the CDR3 DNA reads TGTGCCAGCAGACAGGGCTGGGTTGCCGGGGAGCTGTTTTTT.

J is TRBJ1-3 and V is TRBV6-1; D not certain. Germline CDR1 is MNHNS and CDR2 is SASEGT. V gave up 2 bases and J gave up 0 bases, with 5 bases separating them. The CDR3 is 14 residues long. The CDR3 is CASSERVSGNTIYF. Written as DNA, the CDR3 is TGTGCCAGCAGTGAACGTGTCTCTGGAAACACCATATATTTT.

The CDR3 DNA sequence: TGTGCCAGCAGCCACTTAAGCGAGGCTTTCTTT. Translated: CASSHLSEAFF. This chain uses TRBV14 with TRBJ1-1; D is undetermined. Germline V gives CDR1 SGHDN, CDR2 FVKESK. V shed 3 bases and J shed 11 bases, with 10 bases lying between them. This CDR3 has 11 amino acids. Variable domain in full (rest from reference TRBV14 and TRBJ1-1): EAGVTQFPSHSVIEKGQTVTLRCDPISGHDNLYWYRRVMGKEIKFLLHFVKESKQDESGMPNNRFLAERTGGTYSTLKVQPAELEDSGVYFCASSHLSEAFFGQGTRLTVV.